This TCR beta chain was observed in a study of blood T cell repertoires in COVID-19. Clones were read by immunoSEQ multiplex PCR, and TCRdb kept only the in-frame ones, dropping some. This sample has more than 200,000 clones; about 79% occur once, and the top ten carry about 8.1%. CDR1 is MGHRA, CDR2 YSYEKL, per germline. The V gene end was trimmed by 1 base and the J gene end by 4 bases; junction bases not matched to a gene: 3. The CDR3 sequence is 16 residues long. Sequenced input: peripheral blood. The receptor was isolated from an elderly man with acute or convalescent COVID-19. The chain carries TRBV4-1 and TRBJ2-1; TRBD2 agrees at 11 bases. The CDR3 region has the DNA TGCGCCAGCAGCCAAGGGGGACTAGCGGAGTACAATGAGCAGTTCTTC. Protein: CASSQGGLAEYNEQFF.